Presented here are 32 T cell receptor beta chains from one specimen sequenced in a study of OX40 agonist ivuxolimab in advanced cancers. Libraries were built with the immunoSEQ multiplex PCR assay. TCRdb carries this immuneACCESS record with in-frame sequences only. Its versions omit some clonotypes, under half of them owing to an unresolved V gene in the studies checked, with the rest unexplained. This sample is represented by more than 80,000 clones; about 92% of them were singletons. The ten largest clonotypes hold around 0.28% of the sample. This material consisted of CD4+ or CD8+ T cells sorted from blood, taken in a trial of the OX40 agonist ivuxolimab. These receptors all come from an adult with an advanced solid tumor such as melanoma, head and neck, liver or kidney cancer.

The chain employs TRBV6-5 and TRBJ1-2; no clear D gene. This CDR3 region has 15 residues. The V gene lost 2 bases and the J gene lost 5 bases, with 15 bases spanning the gap. The germline V gene has CDR1 MNHEY and CDR2 SVGAGI. CDR3 nucleotides: TGTGCCAGCAGTTACGCAAGTGGTGGAGCGTATGGCTACACCTTC. It yields the protein CASSYASGGAYGYTF.

The DNA of the CDR3 is TGTGCCAGCAGCTTACAACAGGGGGATGGCTACACCTTC. It translates to CASSLQQGDGYTF. The chain links TRBV11-1 to TRBJ1-2; 8 positions match TRBD1. Unmatched junction bases numbered 2, after V lost 2 bases and J lost 6 bases. Germline CDR1 is SGHAT and CDR2 is FQDESV (reference sequence). This CDR3 has 13 amino acids.

Note on this clone: The sample has other DNA sequences that encode this CDR3 too. The chain recombines TRBV9 with TRBJ1-4; D is uncertain. Germline lookup yields CDR1 SGDLS and CDR2 YYNGEE. CDR3 length: 13 residues. Trimming took 2 bases from V and 3 from J, leaving 5 bases between them. As DNA, the CDR3 is TGTGCCAGCAGCGTCGCGCCTAATGAAAAACTGTTTTTT. Its protein product is CASSVAPNEKLFF. The full variable domain, rest sourced from reference TRBV9 and TRBJ1-4, is DSGVTQTPKHLITATGQRVTLRCSPRSGDLSVYWYQQSLDQGLQFLIQYYNGEERAKGNILERFSAQQFPDLHSELNLSSLELGDSALYFCASSVAPNEKLFFGSGTQLSVL.

J is TRBJ2-3 and V is TRBV6-1; D is undetermined. V was trimmed by 4 bases and J by 2 bases, leaving 13 bases between them. This CDR3 has 15 amino acids. Germline V gene lookup returns CDR1 MNHNS and CDR2 SASEGT. The CDR3 DNA sequence: TGTGCCAGCAGTGTCGGGCCATCGGCCACAGATACGCAGTATTTT. Translation gives CASSVGPSATDTQYF.

The chain recombines TRBV11-3 with TRBJ2-1; D gene ambiguous. This CDR3 has 14 residues. Germline CDR1 and CDR2: SGHNT and YENEEA. V shed 2 bases and J shed 4 bases, with 9 bases lying between them. CDR3 region: CASSLRSSYNEQFF. Written as DNA, the CDR3 is TGTGCCAGCAGCTTAAGGTCCAGTTACAATGAGCAGTTCTTC.

V and J are TRBV4-1 and TRBJ1-6; D is unclear. The germline CDR1 and CDR2 sequences are MGHRA and YSYEKL. V lost 9 bases to trimming and J lost 2 bases, with 5 bases between them. This CDR3 contains 12 residues. CDR3 DNA sequence: TGCGCCAGGAGCGCCTATAATTCACCCCTCCACTTT. Translated, it gives CARSAYNSPLHF.

The rearrangement links TRBV18 to TRBJ2-1, with D possibly TRBD2 on 5 matching bases. V lost 3 bases and J 5 bases, leaving 11 bases between the germline ends. CDR3 size: 14 residues. Germline loops: CDR1 KGHSH, CDR2 LQKENI. As DNA, the CDR3 is TGTGCCAGCTCACCGCTAGCCGGGGACAATGAGCAGTTCTTC. It is translated as CASSPLAGDNEQFF.

The rearrangement links TRBV28 to TRBJ1-4, with a possible D match to TRBD1 (5 bases). V shed 4 bases and J shed 10 bases, with 19 bases lying between them. Germline lookup yields CDR1 MDHEN and CDR2 SYDVKM. The CDR3 consists of 15 residues. Here the CDR3 DNA reads TGTGCCAGCAGTTCAAGGGACCGCCTGGTTGGAAAACTGTTTTTT. Its protein is CASSSRDRLVGKLFF. Based on the CDR3 plus reference TRBV28 and TRBJ1-4, the full variable domain is DVKVTQSSRYLVKRTGEKVFLECVQDMDHENMFWYRQDPGLGLRLIYFSYDVKMKEKGDIPEGYSVSREKKERFSLILESASTNQTSMYLCASSSRDRLVGKLFFGSGTQLSVL.

V usage is TRBV6-5 and J usage is TRBJ1-1; no reliable D call. Deletions cut 8 bases from V and 0 bases from J, with 7 bases between. The germline V gene encodes CDR1 MNHEY and CDR2 SVGAGI. This CDR3 is 12 amino acids long. This CDR3 is CASRDLNTEAFF. In DNA form, the CDR3 reads TGTGCCAGCCGAGACCTGAACACTGAAGCTTTCTTT.

This clone appeared once. The V and J genes are TRBV25-1 and TRBJ2-5; 7 bases agree with TRBD1. J lost 0 bases, V lost 3 bases, and 7 bases had no gene match. CDR3 length equals 16 residues. Germline CDR1 MGHDK, CDR2 SYGVNS. The CDR3 is CASSDLRTGDQETQYF. Written as DNA, the CDR3 is TGTGCCAGCAGTGACCTGAGGACAGGTGACCAAGAGACCCAGTACTTC.

The V and J genes are TRBV30 and TRBJ2-7; no clear D. In germline, CDR1 is GTSNPN, CDR2 SVGIG (reference sequence). Between the trimmed V and J ends, which lost 2 bases and 9 bases, there was a span of 20 bases. The CDR3 contains 14 residues. CDR3 DNA: TGTGCCTGGAGTCCCGGTGGGGTGGCATCCGGGCAGTACGTC. Its protein product is CAWSPGGVASGQYV.

This clone occurred once. DNA for the CDR3: TGTGCCAGCAGCAAAAATGTCTCCTACGAGCAGTACGTC. Translated: CASSKNVSYEQYV. The genes are TRBV21-1 and TRBJ2-7. TRBV21-1 is classified as a pseudogene. The length of the CDR3 is 13 residues.

The chain is built from TRBV30 and TRBJ1-1; D call uncertain. Germline lookup yields CDR1 GTSNPN and CDR2 SVGIG (reference sequence). CDR3 size: 15 residues. Deletions cut 2 bases from V and 2 bases from J, with 15 bases between. The CDR3 DNA follows: TGTGCCTGGAGTCTACCGGGGTGGAGCAACACTGAAGCTTTCTTT. It specifies CAWSLPGWSNTEAFF.

The J gene is TRBJ2-7, the V gene TRBV11-2; 8 positions match TRBD1. CDR1 is SGHAT, CDR2 FQNNGV, per germline. The V segment lost 1 base and the J segment 2 bases; nucleotides outside the gene matches: 1. The CDR3 is made up of 14 amino acids. The CDR3 DNA reads as TGTGCCAGCAGCTTAGTACAGGGGGCCTACGAGCAGTACTTC. Its protein product is CASSLVQGAYEQYF.

The V call is TRBV27, the J call TRBJ1-5, with a possible D match to TRBD1 (6 bases). V was clipped by 7 bases and J by 8 bases, with 15 bases between them. The CDR3 loop spans 13 amino acids. Per the germline V gene, CDR1 is MNHEY and CDR2 is SMNVEV (reference sequence). The CDR3 coding sequence is TGTGCCAGCACCCACAGGGAGGGCGAGCCCCAGCATTTT. This gives the protein CASTHREGEPQHF.

V is TRBV28 and J is TRBJ1-1; a possible D gene is TRBD1 (6 bases). V gave up 6 bases and J gave up 8 bases, with 10 bases separating them. The CDR3 extends over 11 amino acids. Germline V lookup: CDR1 MDHEN, CDR2 SYDVKM. This chain's CDR3 is CASSGQPEAFF. DNA for the CDR3: TGTGCCAGCAGCGGACAGCCAGAAGCTTTCTTT.

The chain recombines TRBV5-1 with TRBJ2-7; D remains unclear. V was cut by 4 bases and J by 0 bases, with 5 bases left in between. CDR3 length: 12 amino acids. Germline CDR1 and CDR2: SGHRS and YFSETQ. The CDR3 region has the DNA TGCGCCAGCAGCCTGAGCTCCTACGAGCAGTACTTC. Its translation: CASSLSSYEQYF.

This clone was seen only once. This chain joins TRBV6-6 and TRBJ1-4; TRBD1 matches 9 bases. The trim removed 7 bases at V and 7 bases at J, leaving 13 bases unmatched. CDR1 and CDR2 from the germline V gene are MNHNY and SVGAGI (reference sequence). This CDR3 has 16 amino acids. CDR3 DNA: TGTGCCAGCACCCCGCTACGGACAGGGGCGGGTGAAAAACTGTTTTTT. As protein: CASTPLRTGAGEKLFF.

The V gene is TRBV28, the J gene TRBJ2-1; TRBD2 might be the D (6 bases). Germline-derived CDR1 and CDR2 are MDHEN and SYDVKM. V was cut by 7 bases and J by 0 bases, with 16 bases left in between. The CDR3 sequence is 16 residues long. This chain's CDR3 is CASTGAGRSSYNEQFF. In DNA, the CDR3 is TGTGCCAGCACCGGTGCGGGGAGATCCTCCTACAATGAGCAGTTCTTC.

V usage is TRBV11-2 and J usage is TRBJ2-3; 11 bases are shared with TRBD2. From germline, CDR1 is SGHAT and CDR2 FQNNGV. The V gene end was trimmed by 9 bases and the J gene end by 8 bases; junction bases not matched to a gene: 7. The CDR3 is made up of 13 amino acids. CDR3 coding DNA: TGTGCCAGTCAGACTAGCGGGGCCCGTACGCAGTATTTT. It encodes CASQTSGARTQYF.

The chain couples TRBV7-2 to TRBJ1-5, with D tentatively TRBD1 (5 bases). Per germline, CDR1 SGHTA and CDR2 FQGNSA. V lost 0 bases to trimming and J lost 5 bases, with 11 bases between them. The CDR3 runs 15 residues. The CDR3 nucleotides are TGTGCCAGCAGCTTAGCCCTCGGGACTCATCAGCCCCAGCATTTT. Protein: CASSLALGTHQPQHF.

The chain couples TRBV5-4 to TRBJ1-5; D perhaps matches TRBD1 (5 bases). Trimming left V 5 bases short and J 7 bases short, with 13 bases between. This CDR3 has 13 residues. Germline CDR1 is SGHNT and CDR2 is YYREEE (reference sequence). The CDR3 loop reads CASSQGSDQPQHF. The DNA of the CDR3 is TGTGCCAGCAGTCAGGGATCCGACCAGCCCCAGCATTTT.

V usage is TRBV2 and J usage is TRBJ1-5; TRBD1 matches 7 bases. Trimming took 5 bases from V and 4 from J; bases not matched to a gene: 2. This CDR3 is built from 13 residues. Germline V CDR1 and CDR2: SNHLY, FYNNEI. DNA of the CDR3: TGTGCCAGCAGTTCGACAGGGAATCAGCCCCAGCATTTT. Amino acids: CASSSTGNQPQHF.

This clone has a single count. The rearrangement uses TRBV30 and TRBJ1-6, with unresolved D. The V gene's germline CDR1 is GTSNPN and CDR2 SVGIG (reference sequence). Trimming took 2 bases from V and 10 from J, leaving 9 bases between them. This CDR3 is built from 12 residues. CDR3 loop: CAWSIVLSPLHF. As DNA, the CDR3 is TGTGCCTGGAGTATTGTTCTCTCACCCCTCCACTTT. Based on the CDR3 plus reference TRBV30 and TRBJ1-6, the full variable domain is SQTIHQWPATLVQPVGSPLSLECTVEGTSNPNLYWYRQAAGRGLQLLFYSVGIGQISSEVPQNLSASRPQDRQFILSSKKLLLSDSGFYLCAWSIVLSPLHFGNGTRLTVT.

V and J are TRBV7-9 and TRBJ2-1; 11 nucleotides align to TRBD2. Germline loops: CDR1 SEHNR, CDR2 FQNEAQ (reference sequence). J was trimmed by 1 base and V by 1 base; bases with no gene match: 3. This CDR3 has 17 residues. Here the CDR3 reads CASSLVLAGGSYNEQFF. The CDR3 nucleotides are TGTGCCAGCAGCTTAGTGCTAGCGGGGGGTTCCTACAATGAGCAGTTCTTC.

The chain carries TRBV7-9 and TRBJ2-1; 10 nucleotides match TRBD2. The CDR3 spans 15 residues. Per germline, CDR1 SEHNR and CDR2 FQNEAQ (reference sequence). After removal of 3 bases from V and 5 bases from J, the junction contained 4 bases not matched to a gene. CDR3 nucleotides: TGTGCCAGCAGCTTTTGGACTAGCGGACACAATGAGCAGTTCTTC. Translated, it gives CASSFWTSGHNEQFF. Full variable domain (outside the CDR3, taken from reference TRBV7-9 and TRBJ2-1): DTGVSQNPRHKITKRGQNVTFRCDPISEHNRLYWYRQTLGQGPEFLTYFQNEAQLEKSRLLSDRFSAERPKGSFSTLEIQRTEQGDSAMYLCASSFWTSGHNEQFFGPGTRLTVL.

The V call is TRBV28, the J call TRBJ2-7, with D tentatively TRBD2 (6 bases). The CDR3 runs 16 residues. The V gene's germline CDR1 is MDHEN and CDR2 SYDVKM. Trimming removed 6 bases at V and 1 base at J, with 19 bases between. DNA of the CDR3: TGTGCCAGCAGCCCAAAGGGGCGGGGAGGATCCTACGAGCAGTACTTC. Protein product: CASSPKGRGGSYEQYF.

V and J are TRBV25-1 and TRBJ2-3; 11 nucleotides line up with TRBD2. Germline values: CDR1 MGHDK, CDR2 SYGVNS. Germline trimming cut 1 base from V and 5 bases from J; bases unmatched to any gene: 5. The CDR3 is 16 amino acids. The CDR3 here is CASSELAGGPGDTQYF. Here the CDR3 DNA reads TGTGCCAGCAGTGAATTAGCGGGGGGGCCCGGAGATACGCAGTATTTT.

This clone was seen just once. The chain couples TRBV30 to TRBJ1-5; D possibly corresponds to TRBD1 (6 bases). The germline V gene has CDR1 GTSNPN and CDR2 SVGIG (reference sequence). The V end lost 1 base, the J end lost 6 bases, and 10 bases lay between the germline ends. The length of the CDR3 is 13 residues. CDR3 protein: CAWSGGGRQPQHF. CDR3 DNA sequence: TGTGCCTGGAGTGGGGGGGGGCGTCAGCCCCAGCATTTT.

This chain's CDR3 is CASSLTDLWVTQYF. The CDR3 DNA reads TGTGCCAGCAGCCTCACGGACTTATGGGTTACGCAGTATTTT. V usage is TRBV11-2 and J usage is TRBJ2-3; a weak D match, TRBD2 (5 bases). Trimming shortened V by 5 bases and J by 8 bases, and 17 bases separated the two germline ends. This CDR3 has 14 amino acids. The germline V gene encodes CDR1 SGHAT and CDR2 FQNNGV. Full variable domain (rest looked up from reference TRBV11-2 and TRBJ2-3): EAGVAQSPRYKIIEKRQSVAFWCNPISGHATLYWYQQILGQGPKLLIQFQNNGVVDDSQLPKDRFSAERLKGVDSTLKIQPAKLEDSAVYLCASSLTDLWVTQYFGPGTRLTVL.

The chain has TRBV5-8 and TRBJ1-5; D remains ambiguous. Per the germline V gene, CDR1 is SGHTS and CDR2 is YDEGEE. Trimming pared 0 bases from V and 5 bases from J, leaving 6 bases between. This CDR3 contains 13 residues. In DNA, the CDR3 is TGTGCCAGCAGCTTGGAAAGGTATCAGCCCCAGCATTTT. Its protein is CASSLERYQPQHF.

This clone was observed once. DNA for the CDR3: TGTGCCAGCACCCCCGGACCGTGGGGAAACACCATATATTTT. Translation: CASTPGPWGNTIYF. This chain connects TRBV28 to TRBJ1-3; D is undetermined. There are 14 residues in the CDR3. Trimming took 7 bases from V and 4 from J, leaving 14 bases between them. The germline gives CDR1 MDHEN, CDR2 SYDVKM.